Listed below are T cell receptor beta chains from one sample, sequenced in a study of T cells in Graves' hyperthyroidism and ophthalmopathy. One entry per CDR3 protein results from TCRdb running MiXCR on the multiplex PCR reads. The data contain hundreds of thousands of distinct CDR3 sequences, about a sixth of them singletons. The sequenced material came from blood. These receptors were collected from a woman between 18 and 30 years old with Graves' hyperthyroidism. Each CDR3 is given with its conserved first and last residue. The D gene is left open where the match is weak. Size is stated for part of the rows, as once, few or many counts, or as a class when the clone is expanded.

TRBV19	TRBJ2-2	many	-	TGTGCCAGTAGTCCCCACGGAGGAAACACCGGGGAGCTGTTTTTT	CASSPHGGNTGELFF
TRBV27	TRBJ2-5	many	TRBD2	TGTGCCAGCAGTCCGGGGACTAGCCGGGGGGGAGAGACCCAGTACTTC	CASSPGTSRGGETQYF
TRBV20-1	TRBJ2-7	few	TRBD2	TGCAGTGCTAGAGATACTAGCGGGGGCACCTACGAGCAGTACTTC	CSARDTSGGTYEQYF
TRBV7-3	TRBJ2-5	-	TRBD1	TGTGCCAGCAGCCTACAGGGGCAGGGGGAGACCCAGTACTTC	CASSLQGQGETQYF
TRBV18	TRBJ1-1	many	TRBD1	TGTGCCAGCTCCCCGGGACAGTTGAACACTGAAGCTTTCTTT	CASSPGQLNTEAFF
TRBV7-2	TRBJ2-3	few	TRBD2	TGTGCCAGCAGCGGAGAGAGCGGGAGAGTAGCAGATACGCAGTATTTT	CASSGESGRVADTQYF
TRBV2	TRBJ2-3	many	-	TGTGCCACCAGGGGGTCGGGGGGCCCCACAGATACGCAGTATTTT	CATRGSGGPTDTQYF
TRBV12-3/TRBV12-4	TRBJ2-1	many	-	TGTGCCAGCAGCGACACTAGCAATGAGCAGTTCTTC	CASSDTSNEQFF
TRBV5-8	TRBJ2-2	many	-	TGTGCCAGCAGCTGGGAGGTGGGCTCGAACACCGGGGAGCTGTTTTTT	CASSWEVGSNTGELFF
TRBV18	TRBJ2-5	-	TRBD1	TGTGCCAGCTCACCACCGTTCGTGGGGGACAGGGGGAATGTAGAGACCCAGTACTTC	CASSPPFVGDRGNVETQYF
TRBV6-1	TRBJ2-5	many	-	TGTGCCAGCAGTCGGACTGGAAACATGGAGTACTTC	CASSRTGNMEYF
TRBV6-2/TRBV6-3	TRBJ2-2	many	TRBD2	TGTGCCAGCGGACTAGCGGACACCGGGGAGCTGTTTTTT	CASGLADTGELFF
TRBV7-3	TRBJ2-5	many	-	TGTGCCAGCAGCTTAGCACCTCAAGAGACCCAGTACTTC	CASSLAPQETQYF
TRBV6-1	TRBJ2-4	-	-	TGTGCCAGCAGTTCCGTGGGAAACATTCAGTACTTC	CASSSVGNIQYF
TRBV4-1	TRBJ2-7	-	-	TGCGCCAGCAGCCAACCCGGCTACGAGCAGTACTTC	CASSQPGYEQYF
TRBV5-1	TRBJ1-1	-	-	TGCGCCAGCAGCTTCGCCCAACCGAACACTGAAGCTTTCTTT	CASSFAQPNTEAFF
TRBV2	TRBJ1-4	many	-	TGTGCCAGCAGGGCGAGAAGGACTAATGAAAAACTGTTTTTT	CASRARRTNEKLFF
TRBV20-1	TRBJ1-5	-	-	TGCAGTGCTAGAGCGTGGGCTAATCAGCCCCAGCATTTT	CSARAWANQPQHF
TRBV6-1	TRBJ1-5	many	-	TGTGCCAGCAGTTATTCCAGCCCCAATCAGCCCCAGCATTTT	CASSYSSPNQPQHF
TRBV7-8	TRBJ2-5	many	-	TGTGCCAGCAGCGTAATGGAGACCCAGTACTTC	CASSVMETQYF
TRBV18	TRBJ2-3	-	-	TGTGCCAGCTCACCATCCCTCGGGACGCGAGGCACAGATACGCAGTATTTT	CASSPSLGTRGTDTQYF
TRBV29-1	TRBJ2-1	once	TRBD2	TGCAGCGTTGTGGCGGGAGGGCCTTGGGAACAGTTCTTC	CSVVAGGPWEQFF
TRBV27	TRBJ2-7	many	-	TGTGCCAGCAGTTCCGCCCGGGGACCCGATCCCTACGAGCAGTACTTC	CASSSARGPDPYEQYF
TRBV11-2	TRBJ2-7	many	TRBD2	TGTGCCAGCAGCCCAACCCCGGGACTAGCGGGAGCTGAGCAGTACTTC	CASSPTPGLAGAEQYF
TRBV5-1	TRBJ2-7	many	-	TGCGCCAGCAGCCCCGAAAGGACAGATGTCGACGAGCAGTACTTC	CASSPERTDVDEQYF
TRBV12-3/TRBV12-4	TRBJ1-5	many	TRBD1	TGTGCCAGCAGGTCGGGACAGGGACCCCTGCGGTCCCAGCATTTT	CASRSGQGPLRSQHF
TRBV20-1	TRBJ1-5	many	-	TGCAGTGCTAGAGATCAACCAGGGGCCGGCAATCAGCCCCAGCATTTT	CSARDQPGAGNQPQHF
TRBV11-2	TRBJ2-1	-	TRBD2	TGTGCCAGCAGTCGTCGACTAGCGGGGGACCCGGGCAATGAGCAGTTCTTC	CASSRRLAGDPGNEQFF
TRBV9	TRBJ2-1	many	TRBD2	TGTGCCAGCAGCGTAGTAGCGGGAGGCCACAATGAGCAGTTCTTC	CASSVVAGGHNEQFF
TRBV3-1	TRBJ2-5	many	-	TGTGCCAGCAGCCAAGATTATGCCGCGAGGACCCAGTACTTC	CASSQDYAARTQYF
TRBV12-3/TRBV12-4	TRBJ1-5	many	-	TGTGCCAGCAGTCTCGCGACGCATCAGCCCCAGCATTTT	CASSLATHQPQHF
TRBV2	TRBJ2-5	many	-	TGTGCCAGCAGTGAAGCTAATTGGCAACAGTTCGGAGAGACCCAGTACTTC	CASSEANWQQFGETQYF
TRBV6-1	TRBJ2-7	many	-	TGTGCCAGCAGTGAAGGGGCTCGGCCGGGCGAGCAGTACTTC	CASSEGARPGEQYF
TRBV12-5	TRBJ2-7	medium-sized	-	TGTGCTAGTGGTTTGGACCTACTCAGGGAGCAGTACTTC	CASGLDLLREQYF
TRBV2	TRBJ1-6	many	TRBD1	TGTGCCAGCAGTGTGCAGGGGGTACCCCATTCACCCCTCCACTTT	CASSVQGVPHSPLHF
TRBV12-3/TRBV12-4	TRBJ1-2	many	TRBD1	TGTGCCAGCAGTAGGGGGCAGAGGGGCTACACCTTC	CASSRGQRGYTF
TRBV30	TRBJ2-2	few	-	TGTGCCTGGGGGGCAGGGAGCACCGGGGAGCTGTTTTTT	CAWGAGSTGELFF
TRBV2	TRBJ2-3	many	TRBD2	TGTGCCAGCAGTGAAGCGACGGGCGGGAGGCAGGCCGGTACGCAGTATTTT	CASSEATGGRQAGTQYF
TRBV20-1	TRBJ2-1	-	TRBD1	TGCAGTGCCACCGATACAGGGGGCAATGAGCAGTTCTTC	CSATDTGGNEQFF
TRBV6-2/TRBV6-3	TRBJ2-7	many	-	TGTGCCAGCAGTTACGAGTTCTTTTTAGCCTACGAGCAGTACTTC	CASSYEFFLAYEQYF
TRBV6-1	TRBJ1-6	many	TRBD1	TGTGCCAGCAGTGAATATCCGGGACAGTTGAAACCCCTCCACTTT	CASSEYPGQLKPLHF
TRBV9	TRBJ2-7	many	-	TGTGCCAGCAGCGTAGACGAGAACTACGAGCAGTACTTC	CASSVDENYEQYF
TRBV27	TRBJ2-3	many	-	TGTGCCAGCAGTTTTTCCAGGGGGGAAGATACGCAGTATTTT	CASSFSRGEDTQYF
TRBV5-4	TRBJ2-7	few	TRBD1	TGTGCCAGCAGGGGACAGGGTTTCTACGAGCAGTACTTC	CASRGQGFYEQYF
TRBV28	TRBJ2-3	many	TRBD2	TGTGCCAGCAGTTTATTCTCGGGGACAGACCCAACTAGCGGGGGCACAGATACGCAGTATTTT	CASSLFSGTDPTSGGTDTQYF
TRBV5-1	TRBJ1-1	many	TRBD1	TGCGCCAGCAGCTTACGGACAGGGATCGGCACTGAAGCTTTCTTT	CASSLRTGIGTEAFF
TRBV15	TRBJ1-5	many	-	TGTGCCACCAGCAGAGATCGGTCGGCTGGCACGCAGCCCCAGCATTTT	CATSRDRSAGTQPQHF
TRBV7-8	TRBJ1-1	many	TRBD1	TGTGCCAGCAGGAGGACAGGGGGCACTGAAGCTTTCTTT	CASRRTGGTEAFF
TRBV7-3	TRBJ2-7	many	TRBD1	TGTGCCAGCAGTCGCGACAGGGGGAGCTCCTACGAGCAGTACTTC	CASSRDRGSSYEQYF
TRBV7-9	TRBJ2-3	once	TRBD2	TGTGCCAGCAGCGATACTAGCGGGAGCGGGGGTAGCGCAGATACGCAGTATTTT	CASSDTSGSGGSADTQYF
TRBV4-1	TRBJ2-2	many	TRBD1	TGCGCCAGCAGCCAAGAGGGGGGCGGGACAGGGGCATACACCGGGGAGCTGTTTTTT	CASSQEGGGTGAYTGELFF
TRBV12-3/TRBV12-4	TRBJ2-3	many	TRBD2	TGTGCCAGCAGTCCAATTCGGGGGGGCGGGAGGGCTAGCACAGATACGCAGTATTTT	CASSPIRGGGRASTDTQYF
TRBV20-1	TRBJ2-2	-	-	TGCAGTGCTAGACGTAGTTTAAACACCGGGGAGCTGTTTTTT	CSARRSLNTGELFF
TRBV20-1	TRBJ2-7	many	TRBD1	TGCAGTGCCAAGACGGACAGGGCGCTTGACTACGAGCAGTACTTC	CSAKTDRALDYEQYF
TRBV15	TRBJ1-4	few	TRBD1	TGTGCCACCAGGTATGCAGGGGGCCGAGAAAAACTGTTTTTT	CATRYAGGREKLFF
TRBV5-8	TRBJ1-2	many	-	TGTGCCAGCAGCTCCTGGACGGATTTGGTGTGGTATGGCTACACCTTC	CASSSWTDLVWYGYTF
TRBV15	TRBJ2-6	-	-	TGTGCCACCAGCAGCTCTGGGGCCAACGTCCTGACTTTC	CATSSSGANVLTF
TRBV29-1	TRBJ2-5	-	-	TGCAGCACTAGCACAGGAGAGACCCAGTGCTTC	CSTSTGETQCF
TRBV20-1	TRBJ2-3	once	-	TGCAGTGCTAGAGATCGCGGGGGCGTGAGGACAGATACGCAGTATTTT	CSARDRGGVRTDTQYF
TRBV5-6	TRBJ2-7	-	-	TGTGCCAGCAGCCTCGGGGGGCCTGCCTACGAGCAGTACTTC	CASSLGGPAYEQYF